Listed below are T cell receptor beta chains from one sample, sequenced in a study of cytomegalovirus exposure and HLA in healthy donors. Assay used: immunoSEQ multiplex PCR; TCRdb lists only in-frame clones, some missing. The sample lists about 180,000 clones; around four fifths were seen once. Specimen: PBMCs. Receptors originate from a woman aged 30 to 39 in good health and CMV-seronegative. Both conserved end residues are part of each CDR3. The D gene is left open where the match is weak. Clone size is given for some rows only: seen once, a few or many times, or a class if the clone is expanded.

>.|TRBV5-4|TRBJ2-3|.
TGTGCCAGCAGTCGAGAATACACAGATACGCAGTATTTT
CASSREYTDTQYF
>.|TRBV7-2|TRBJ1-4|.
TGTGCCAGCAGCTTCCACAGCCTCGATAATGAAAAACTGTTTTTT
CASSFHSLDNEKLFF
>.|TRBV4-2|TRBJ1-1|few
TGTGCCAGCAGCCAAGCCTCCCGGGACGGGAGCACTGAAGCTTTCTTT
CASSQASRDGSTEAFF
>TRBD1|TRBV5-6|TRBJ1-2|.
TGTGCCAGCAGACCCGGACAGGGTAGCTATGGCTACACCTTC
CASRPGQGSYGYTF
>.|TRBV7-8|TRBJ2-5|.
TGTGCCAGCAGCCGTCGATGGGAGTTGGATGAGACCCAGTACTTC
CASSRRWELDETQYF
>.|TRBV4-1|TRBJ2-7|.
TGCGCCAGCAGCCAAGATCGGAGGACGGGTACCTACGAGCAGTACTTC
CASSQDRRTGTYEQYF
>.|TRBV30|TRBJ1-5|.
TGTGCCTGGAGTGTAACCGGGGGACAGCCCCAGCATTTT
CAWSVTGGQPQHF
>.|TRBV29-1|TRBJ2-2|.
TGCAGCGTTCAGGCAGGGAACACCGGGGAGCTGTTTTTT
CSVQAGNTGELFF
>TRBD1|TRBV29-1|TRBJ1-4|.
TGCAGCGTTGGACAGGGAACTAATGAAAAACTGTTTTTT
CSVGQGTNEKLFF
>TRBD1|TRBV29-1|TRBJ1-1|.
TGCAGCGTATGGCAGGGGGTTAACACTGAAGCTTTCTTT
CSVWQGVNTEAFF
>.|TRBV7-3|TRBJ2-2|.
TGTGCCAGCAGCTTATTTGGGGCTATCGCCGGGGAGCTGTTTTTT
CASSLFGAIAGELFF
>.|TRBV6-1|TRBJ2-4|.
TGTGCCAGCAGTGAGGGGGGTACCAAAAACATTCAGTACTTC
CASSEGGTKNIQYF
>TRBD2|TRBV6-1|TRBJ2-5|.
TGTGCCAGCAGTGCCCTTCAGGGACTAGCGGGGGGAAGGCAAGAGACCCAGTACTTC
CASSALQGLAGGRQETQYF
>.|TRBV6-1|TRBJ1-6|.
TGTGCCAGCAGTAGGCCCCGAGGCGGTGGATCACCCCTCCACTTT
CASSRPRGGGSPLHF
>.|TRBV6-5|TRBJ1-1|.
TGTGCCAGCAGTCCCCGAGGCAGGGTCACTGAAGCTTTCTTT
CASSPRGRVTEAFF
>TRBD2|TRBV6-1|TRBJ2-5|.
TGTGCCAGCAGTGCGGGACTAGCGGCCGCGGAGACCCAGTACTTC
CASSAGLAAAETQYF
>.|TRBV5-1|TRBJ2-7|.
TGCGCCAGCAGCTTAGGGTACAGGGTAGACGAGCAGTACTTC
CASSLGYRVDEQYF
>.|TRBV21-1|TRBJ1-1|.
TGTGCCAGCAGCAAAGGGGCGACGAACACTGAAGCTTTCTTT
CASSKGATNTEAFF
>TRBD2|TRBV27|TRBJ2-7|.
TGTGCCAGCAGTGCGGGACTAGTAAGCGAGCAGTACTTC
CASSAGLVSEQYF
>.|TRBV7-6|TRBJ2-5|.
TGTGCCAGCAGCTTCGGGAACCTTGAGACCCAGTACTTC
CASSFGNLETQYF
>TRBD2|TRBV5-1|TRBJ2-5|.
TGCGCCAGCAGCTTGGCCCGACTAGCGGAAGAGACCCAGTACTTC
CASSLARLAEETQYF
>TRBD2|TRBV6-4|TRBJ2-3|.
TGTGCCAGCAGTCCGACTAGCGGGGGCACAGATACGCAGTATTTT
CASSPTSGGTDTQYF
>.|TRBV19|TRBJ2-2|.
TGTGCCAGTAGTCTCCACAGGGGGGGGGCCAACACCGGGGAGCTGTTTTTT
CASSLHRGGANTGELFF
>.|TRBV12-5|TRBJ1-5|few
TGTGCTAGTGGTTTGGGACAGGGCAATCAGCCCCAGCATTTT
CASGLGQGNQPQHF
>TRBD1|TRBV29-1|TRBJ1-1|.
TGCAGCGTTGGCGAGGACAGGGTTCTAAACACTGAAGCTTTCTTT
CSVGEDRVLNTEAFF
>.|TRBV7-9|TRBJ2-7|.
TGTGCCAGCAGCTCCGAGGCAGGGGCCCCCTACGAGCAGTACTTC
CASSSEAGAPYEQYF
>.|TRBV10-2|TRBJ1-1|once
TGCGCCAGCACCGATCCGGCAGGGGTTATCACTGAAGCTTTCTTT
CASTDPAGVITEAFF
>.|TRBV6-5|TRBJ1-2|.
TGTGCCAGCAAACAGGCAACTTCTAACTATGGCTACACCTTC
CASKQATSNYGYTF
>TRBD1|TRBV5-1|TRBJ1-6|.
TGCGCCAGCAGCTTGGGGACAGGGGGCTCCTATAATTCACCCCTCCACTTT
CASSLGTGGSYNSPLHF